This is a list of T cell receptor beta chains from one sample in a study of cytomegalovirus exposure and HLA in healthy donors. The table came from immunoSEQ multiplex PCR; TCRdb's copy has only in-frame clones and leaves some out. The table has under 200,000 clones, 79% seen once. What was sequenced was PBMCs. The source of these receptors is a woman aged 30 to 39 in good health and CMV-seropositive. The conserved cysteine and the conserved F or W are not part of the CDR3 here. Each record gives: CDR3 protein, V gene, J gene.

ASSSQGGSNYNEQF	TRBV18	TRBJ2-1
ASSHSLGGQPLEEGNEQF	TRBV4-3	TRBJ2-1
ASNIRDRGIEKLF	TRBV19	TRBJ1-4
ASSGQLSYEQY	TRBV25-1	TRBJ2-7
ASSIQGATEAF	TRBV7-9	TRBJ1-1
ASSQLGGEQY	TRBV2	TRBJ2-7
ASSPGDSSTDTQY	TRBV18	TRBJ2-3
SVLAEDYGYT	TRBV29-1	TRBJ1-2
ASSSTGGREKLF	TRBV7-2	TRBJ1-4
ASSFSGGAYEQY	TRBV11-2	TRBJ2-7
ASSVRLAGGTDTQY	TRBV9	TRBJ2-3
ASSPLDRVEPYEQY	TRBV18	TRBJ2-7
AWSSGYQPQH	TRBV30	TRBJ1-5
SVTVGAIIEKLF	TRBV29-1	TRBJ1-4
ASSLDRTSGDEQF	TRBV7-2	TRBJ2-1
ASSSTQGANQPQH	TRBV6-5	TRBJ1-5
ASKSPQGLRGPNTEAF	TRBV5-1	TRBJ1-1
ASSLVGAGVDEQY	TRBV5-6	TRBJ2-7
ASSLPLDQGAGEQY	TRBV7-9	TRBJ2-7
ASSLGTGDTYEQY	TRBV7-6	TRBJ2-7
ASSWTGTGNTGELF	TRBV7-2	TRBJ2-2
ASRSFVGEDEQY	TRBV5-1	TRBJ2-7
ASSLGTGSSYNSPLH	TRBV5-1	TRBJ1-6
ASSLRGGGQPQH	TRBV13	TRBJ1-5
ASSPEPGLAKGTQY	TRBV5-1	TRBJ2-5
ASSAYPGREEKLF	TRBV9	TRBJ1-4
ASMGGTEAF	TRBV5-1	TRBJ1-1
ASSLVGTGTQETQY	TRBV11-2	TRBJ2-5
ASSFDSLLGPQH	TRBV27	TRBJ1-5
ASSVDTLQDTIY	TRBV9	TRBJ1-3
ASMVGRGPNTEAF	TRBV25-1	TRBJ1-1
ASSISAYPRNSPLH	TRBV19	TRBJ1-6
ASSRTSLSNQPQH	TRBV14	TRBJ1-5
ASSVPLGSSYEQY	TRBV10-2	TRBJ2-7
SVRDYGGGADTQY	TRBV29-1	TRBJ2-3
ASSLGTGGDQPQH	TRBV5-1	TRBJ1-5
SVEDRGKEQY	TRBV29-1	TRBJ2-7
SVGRDSGNTIY	TRBV29-1	TRBJ1-3
ASSHRGDTEKLF	TRBV7-9	TRBJ1-4
ASSRDSSGNTEAF	TRBV11-2	TRBJ1-1
ASSFLAGGSDTQY	TRBV27	TRBJ2-3
ASRDRGVEQY	TRBV27	TRBJ2-7
ASSATGYGELF	TRBV6-1	TRBJ2-2
ASSSPDREGQPQH	TRBV7-9	TRBJ1-5